This record covers a single T cell receptor beta chain. Original processing methods: How many nucleated cells were present was estimated from reference gene primer amplification. The table came from immunoSEQ multiplex PCR; TCRdb's copy has only in-frame clones and leaves some out. V, J and clone size are those of that table, while D and trimming were read from the DNA. There are about 210,000 clones in the sample; almost 85% occur only once, and 7.6% lies in the top ten. The record originates from a study of blood T cell repertoires in COVID-19. As for the study in general: COVID-19 samples from acute and convalescent phases originated in the United States, Italy and Spain. T cells, B-cell-depleted T cells, or PBMCs provided the cDNA or gDNA that served as material.

The germline V and J ends were trimmed by 2 bases and 4 bases, with 15 bases remaining between them. CDR1 is KGHSH and CDR2 is LQKENI in the germline V gene. The CDR3 extends over 17 amino acids. V is TRBV18 and J is TRBJ2-6, with D possibly matching TRBD2 (5 bases). The TCR comes from a woman in her 50s with active or convalescent COVID-19. Material: peripheral blood. The chain's CDR3 is CASSPSQDLGGANVLTF. In DNA, the CDR3 is TGTGCCAGCTCACCAAGCCAGGACTTGGGAGGGGCCAACGTCCTGACTTTC.